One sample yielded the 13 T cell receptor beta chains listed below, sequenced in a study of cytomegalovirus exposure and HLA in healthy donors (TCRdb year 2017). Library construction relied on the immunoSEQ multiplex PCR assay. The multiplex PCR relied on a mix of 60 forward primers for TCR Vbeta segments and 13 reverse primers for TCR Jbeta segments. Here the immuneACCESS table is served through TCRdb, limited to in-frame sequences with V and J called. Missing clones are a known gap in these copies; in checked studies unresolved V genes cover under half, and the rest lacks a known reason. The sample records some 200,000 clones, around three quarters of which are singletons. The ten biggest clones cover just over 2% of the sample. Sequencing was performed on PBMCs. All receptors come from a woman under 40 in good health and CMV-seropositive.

CDR3 in amino acids: CASSEVRESPLHF. The CDR3 region has the DNA TGTGCCAGCAGTGAAGTTAGAGAGTCACCCCTCCACTTT. The chain couples TRBV6-1 to TRBJ1-6; the D is unclear. This CDR3 region has 13 residues. Looked up from germline, CDR1 is MNHNS and CDR2 is SASEGT. Trimming pared 1 base from V and 10 bases from J, leaving 8 bases between.

The CDR3 nucleotides are TGTGCCAGCAGTTTAAGGGGACTCACCGGGGAGCTGTTTTTT. Translation gives CASSLRGLTGELFF. V gene TRBV27 combines with J gene TRBJ2-2; possible D gene TRBD2, 6 bases. Germline CDR1 and CDR2: MNHEY and SMNVEV (reference sequence). Trimming cost V 2 bases and J 4 bases, with 8 bases left between them. The CDR3 covers 14 residues.

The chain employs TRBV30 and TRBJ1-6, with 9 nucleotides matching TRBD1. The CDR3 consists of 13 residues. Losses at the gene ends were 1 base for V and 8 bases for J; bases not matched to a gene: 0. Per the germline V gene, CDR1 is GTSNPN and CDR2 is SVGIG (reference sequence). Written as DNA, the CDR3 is TGTGCCTGGAGTGGACAGGGGGATTCACCCCTCCACTTT. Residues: CAWSGQGDSPLHF.

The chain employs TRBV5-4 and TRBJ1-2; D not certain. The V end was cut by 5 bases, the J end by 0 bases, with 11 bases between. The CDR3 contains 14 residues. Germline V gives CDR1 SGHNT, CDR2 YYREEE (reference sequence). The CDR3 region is CASRSIQTNYGYTF. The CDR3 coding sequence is TGTGCCAGCAGATCCATCCAGACTAACTATGGCTACACCTTC.

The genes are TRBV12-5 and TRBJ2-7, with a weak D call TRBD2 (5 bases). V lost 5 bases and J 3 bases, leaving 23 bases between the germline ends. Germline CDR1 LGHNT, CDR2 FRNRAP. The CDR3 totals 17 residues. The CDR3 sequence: CASGIKDAVNRGYEQYF. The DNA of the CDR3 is TGTGCTAGTGGTATAAAAGATGCGGTTAATCGGGGCTACGAGCAGTACTTC.

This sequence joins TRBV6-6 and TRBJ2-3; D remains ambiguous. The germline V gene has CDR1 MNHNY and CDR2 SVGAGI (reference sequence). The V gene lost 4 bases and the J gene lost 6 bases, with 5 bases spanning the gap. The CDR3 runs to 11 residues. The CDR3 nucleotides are TGTGCCAGCAGTTCACTCGATACGCAGTATTTT. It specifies CASSSLDTQYF.

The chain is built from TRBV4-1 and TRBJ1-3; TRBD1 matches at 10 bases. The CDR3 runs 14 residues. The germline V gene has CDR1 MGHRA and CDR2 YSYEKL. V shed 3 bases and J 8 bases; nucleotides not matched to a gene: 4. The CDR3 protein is CASSQRDRGHTIYF. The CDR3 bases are TGCGCCAGCAGCCAGCGGGACAGGGGACACACCATATATTTT.

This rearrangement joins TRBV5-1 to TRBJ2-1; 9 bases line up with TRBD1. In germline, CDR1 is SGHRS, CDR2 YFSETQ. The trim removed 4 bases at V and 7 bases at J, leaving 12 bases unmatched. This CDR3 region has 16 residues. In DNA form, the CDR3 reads TGCGCCAGCAGCGAAGGAACAGGGGGCGCATGGAATGAGCAGTTCTTC. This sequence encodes CASSEGTGGAWNEQFF.

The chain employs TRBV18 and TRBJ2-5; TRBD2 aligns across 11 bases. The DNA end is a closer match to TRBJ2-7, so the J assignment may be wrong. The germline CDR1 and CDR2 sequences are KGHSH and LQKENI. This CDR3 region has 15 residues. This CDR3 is CASSGTSGSSYEQYF. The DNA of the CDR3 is TGTGCCAGCTCAGGGACTAGCGGTAGCTCCTACGAGCAGTACTTC.

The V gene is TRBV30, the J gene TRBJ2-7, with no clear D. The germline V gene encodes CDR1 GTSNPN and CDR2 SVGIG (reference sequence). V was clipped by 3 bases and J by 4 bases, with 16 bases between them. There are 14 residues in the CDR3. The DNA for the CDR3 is TGTGCCTGGAGGCACGGTGGCGGTGCTTACGAGCAGTACTTC. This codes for CAWRHGGGAYEQYF.

DNA of the CDR3: TGCAGCGGGGCCGCGGGGAGCGGGGAGACCCAGTACTTC. This translates into CSGAAGSGETQYF. The chain uses TRBV29-1 and TRBJ2-5; possibly TRBD2 for D (6 bases). The CDR3 is 13 residues long. Germline CDR1 and CDR2: SQVTM and ANQGSEA. Trimming stripped 7 bases from V and 5 bases from J, with 17 bases between.

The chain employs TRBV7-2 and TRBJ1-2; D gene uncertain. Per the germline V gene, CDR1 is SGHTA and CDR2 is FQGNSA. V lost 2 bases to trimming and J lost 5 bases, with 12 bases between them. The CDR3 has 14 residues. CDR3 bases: TGTGCCAGCAGCTTAACACGGGATCGGTATGGCTACACCTTC. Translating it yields CASSLTRDRYGYTF.

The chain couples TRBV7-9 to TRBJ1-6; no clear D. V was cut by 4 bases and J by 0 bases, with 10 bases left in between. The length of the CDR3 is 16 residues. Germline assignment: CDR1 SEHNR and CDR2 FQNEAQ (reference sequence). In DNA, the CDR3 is TGTGCCAGCAGCTCCGGTGGAGGCTCCTATAATTCACCCCTCCACTTT. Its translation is CASSSGGGSYNSPLHF.